This section outlines one T cell receptor beta chain sequence together with its context. The antigen remains unidentified. The authors ran the immunoSEQ assay, v3.0, at survey level. Profiled with immunoSEQ multiplex PCR; TCRdb holds only in-frame clones, not every one. The table shows 35,000 or so clones, with 85% to 95% occurring only once. Inclusion required at least two post-ART and at least one pre-ART PBMC samples. This sample is part of a study of long-term antiretroviral therapy in people with HIV. Notes on the study in general: The range of CDR3 lengths in HIV repertoires proved narrower than that found in controls.

Germline V gene sequence: CDR1 LNHDA, CDR2 SQIVND (reference sequence). The CDR3 spans 14 residues. V dropped 5 bases and J dropped 2 bases, with 13 bases sitting between them. This clonotype was sampled from a woman between 50 and 59 years old with HIV. The chain links TRBV19 to TRBJ2-7; tentatively, D is TRBD1 (6 bases). The specimen was unsorted PBMCs, collected 4.1 years after starting antiretroviral therapy. CDR3: CASSVNRDTYEQYF. The DNA of the CDR3 is TGTGCCAGTAGTGTTAACAGGGATACCTACGAGCAGTACTTC.